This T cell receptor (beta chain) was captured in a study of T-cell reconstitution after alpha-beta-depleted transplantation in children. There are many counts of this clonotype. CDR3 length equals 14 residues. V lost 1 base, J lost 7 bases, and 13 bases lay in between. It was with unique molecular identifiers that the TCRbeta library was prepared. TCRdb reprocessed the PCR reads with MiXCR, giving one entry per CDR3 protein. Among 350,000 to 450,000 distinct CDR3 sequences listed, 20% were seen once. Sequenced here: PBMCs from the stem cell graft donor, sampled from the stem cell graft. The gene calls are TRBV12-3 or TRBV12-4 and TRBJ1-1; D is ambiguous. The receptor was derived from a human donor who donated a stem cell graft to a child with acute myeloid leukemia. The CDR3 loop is CASSLGGSGLEAFF. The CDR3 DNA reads TGTGCCAGCAGTTTAGGAGGGTCCGGACTTGAAGCTTTCTTT.